A single T cell receptor (beta chain) is shown here with its context. This specimen comes from a study of cytomegalovirus exposure and HLA in healthy donors. The PCR contained 60 Vbeta and 13 Jbeta primers. TCRdb keeps only in-frame clones here, not all; method: immunoSEQ multiplex PCR. This table has about 100,000 clones, roughly four fifths appearing once. The CDR3 is 14 amino acids. Between the trimmed V and J ends, which lost 0 bases and 3 bases, there was a span of 3 bases. Germline assignment: CDR1 KGHSH and CDR2 LQKENI. The chain recombines TRBV18 with TRBJ2-6; D unresolved. The source is a woman aged 60-75 years in good health and CMV-seropositive. The sample taken for sequencing was PBMCs. In DNA form, the CDR3 reads TGTGCCAGCTCACCACCGAGTGGGGCCAACGTCCTGACTTTC. This translates into CASSPPSGANVLTF.